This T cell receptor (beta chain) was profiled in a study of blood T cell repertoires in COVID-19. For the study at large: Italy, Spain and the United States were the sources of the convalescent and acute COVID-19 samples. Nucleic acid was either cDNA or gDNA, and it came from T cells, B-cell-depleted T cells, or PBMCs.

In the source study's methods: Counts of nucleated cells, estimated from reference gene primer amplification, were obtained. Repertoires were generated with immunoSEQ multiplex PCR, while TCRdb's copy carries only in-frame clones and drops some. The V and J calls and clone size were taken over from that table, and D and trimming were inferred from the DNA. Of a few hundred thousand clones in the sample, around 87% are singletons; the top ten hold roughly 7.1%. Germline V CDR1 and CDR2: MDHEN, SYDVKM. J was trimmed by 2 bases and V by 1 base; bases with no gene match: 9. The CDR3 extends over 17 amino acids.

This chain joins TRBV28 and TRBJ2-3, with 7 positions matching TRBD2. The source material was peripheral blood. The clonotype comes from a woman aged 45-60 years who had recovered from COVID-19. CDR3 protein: CASSLLSTGGATDTQYF. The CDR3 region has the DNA TGTGCCAGCAGTTTATTGAGTACGGGAGGAGCCACAGATACGCAGTATTTT.